This passage covers 24 T cell receptor beta chains from one sample sequenced in a study of blood T cells in healthy people across ages (dated by TCRdb to between 2014 and 2016). Library preparation was by 5' RACE. Data came from an Illumina HiSeq 2500. A second PCR of roughly 6 to 12 cycles was performed with a sample-barcoded 5' primer and a J-beta primer mix. The raw public data were reprocessed by TCRdb itself: fastp quality trimming at Q25, MiXCR clonotype calling, in-frame beta chains only. CDR3 protein duplicates are merged, each entry listing the most common genes and DNA. Within this sample are roughly 1.4 million distinct CDR3 sequences, with approximately 59% of them counted one time only. The top ten constitute over 6.5% of the sample. Sequenced sample: blood. The receptors were gathered from a young man in good health.

The V gene is TRBV12-3 or TRBV12-4, the J gene TRBJ2-5; TRBD2 is a possible D gene (6 bases). With the DNA end fitting TRBJ2-7 better, the J assignment may be wrong. The CDR3 contains 14 residues. In DNA form, the CDR3 reads TGTGCCAGCAGTTTAGGTACTAGCTTAAACGAGCAGTACTTC. This translates into CASSLGTSLNEQYF.

This clonotype was counted many times. This chain joins TRBV10-3 and TRBJ2-5, with 10 bases aligning to TRBD2. V trimming: 5 bases; J trimming: 4 bases; junction bases outside the gene matches: 4. The length of the CDR3 is 14 residues. Germline V gene data show CDR1 as ENHRY and CDR2 as SYGVKD. CDR3 bases: TGTGCCATCAGTCCTAGCGGGAGAGGAGAGACCCAGTACTTC. Its translation is CAISPSGRGETQYF.

The chain has TRBV20-1 and TRBJ2-3; 7 bases match TRBD1. V was clipped by 6 bases and J by 0 bases; unmatched bases: 9. Germline assignment: CDR1 DFQATT and CDR2 SNEGSKA (reference sequence). The CDR3 is 15 amino acids. CDR3: CSAATGTDSTDTQYF. CDR3 DNA: TGCAGTGCCGCGACCGGGACAGATAGCACAGATACGCAGTATTTT.

This clonotype has more than one count but fewer than ten. The genes are TRBV29-1 and TRBJ2-5; 11 bases align to TRBD2. With 7 bases clipped from V and 7 bases from J, the junction kept 11 bases outside the gene matches. Per germline, CDR1 SQVTM and CDR2 ANQGSEA. The CDR3 has 14 amino acids. CDR3 loop: CSAGTSGMDGTQYF. The CDR3 DNA sequence: TGCAGCGCCGGGACTAGCGGTATGGATGGGACCCAGTACTTC.

This clonotype was observed a single time. J is TRBJ1-5 and V is TRBV18; D remains unclear. V was shortened by 4 bases and J by 4 bases, with 14 bases between the two germline ends. The CDR3 extends over 15 amino acids. The V gene's germline CDR1 is KGHSH and CDR2 LQKENI. This CDR3 is CASSQTEERNQPQHF. CDR3 DNA: TGTGCCAGCTCACAAACCGAGGAAAGAAATCAGCCCCAGCATTTT.

This chain uses TRBV3-1 with TRBJ2-7; D is unclear. Germline CDR1 LGHDT, CDR2 YNNKEL (reference sequence). The length of the CDR3 is 12 residues. V was pared by 1 base and J by 5 bases, with 6 bases between. CDR3 in amino acids: CASSQAANEQYF. In nucleotides, the CDR3 is TGTGCCAGCAGCCAAGCGGCCAACGAGCAGTACTTC.

CDR3 residues: CASSSNLRAGVGTEAFF. The CDR3 bases are TGTGCCAGCAGTTCTAATCTGCGGGCCGGGGTGGGCACTGAAGCTTTCTTT. The chain combines TRBV27 with TRBJ1-1; unclear D gene. Germline V gene lookup returns CDR1 MNHEY and CDR2 SMNVEV (reference sequence). This CDR3 contains 17 residues. V gave up 4 bases and J gave up 4 bases, with 22 bases separating them.

The V call is TRBV4-3, the J call TRBJ1-2; D possibly corresponds to TRBD1 (5 bases). The germline V gene has CDR1 LGHNA and CDR2 YSLEER. V lost 1 base and J 2 bases, leaving 11 bases between the germline ends. The CDR3 spans 15 residues. The CDR3 sequence is CASSQAPGSNYGYTF. CDR3 sequence (DNA): TGCGCCAGCAGCCAAGCGCCAGGGTCGAACTATGGCTACACCTTC.

The chain combines TRBV7-2 with TRBJ2-5; D is unclear. V shed 8 bases and J shed 5 bases, with 15 bases lying between them. The CDR3 is 13 amino acids. Germline CDR1 reads SGHTA; CDR2 reads FQGNSA. The CDR3 nucleotides are TGTGCCAGCCGGTTGAGGAACCGGGAGACCCAGTACTTC. Protein product: CASRLRNRETQYF.

This clonotype appeared a few times. The junction departs from germline at one end; a sequencing error may be responsible. J is TRBJ2-5 and V is TRBV7-7; no firm D call. Germline CDR1 reads SSHAT; CDR2 reads FNYEAQ (reference sequence). The CDR3 is 15 amino acids. The CDR3 DNA is TGTGCTAGCAGCTTTTCCCCGTCGGAGAGTGAGACCCAGTACTTC. Amino acid sequence: CASSFSPSESETQYF.

The chain couples TRBV29-1 to TRBJ2-3; TRBD2 might be the D (6 bases). CDR3 length: 12 residues. Germline CDR1 is SQVTM and CDR2 is ANQGSEA. V was cut by 4 bases and J by 11 bases, with 16 bases left in between. CDR3 region: CSVGPAGYEQYF. The CDR3 coding sequence is TGCAGCGTTGGGCCAGCGGGCTACGAGCAGTATTTT.

The V gene is TRBV21-1, the J gene TRBJ2-3; TRBD2, as called in the table, went unchecked against the DNA. TRBV21-1 is a pseudogene. CDR3 length equals 16 residues. The CDR3 nucleotides read TGTGCCAGCAGCAAAGGGGCTAGCGGGAAAGGGGATACGCAGTATTTT. Translated, it gives CASSKGASGKGDTQYF.

The chain is built from TRBV7-8 and TRBJ2-4, with D possibly being TRBD2 (5 bases). CDR1 is SGHVS, CDR2 FQNEAQ, per germline. Trimming stripped 4 bases from V and 13 bases from J, with 23 bases between. The CDR3 sequence is 15 residues long. The CDR3 DNA reads TGTGCCAGCAGCTCCCTTACGGGGAATCCCAATGAGCAGTACTTC. Translating gives CASSSLTGNPNEQYF. Together with reference TRBV7-8 and TRBJ2-4, the CDR3 gives the full variable domain: GAGVSQSPRYKVAKRGQDVALRCDPISGHVSLFWYQQALGQGPEFLTYFQNEAQLDKSGLPSDRFFAERPEGSVSTLKIQRTQQEDSAVYLCASSSLTGNPNEQYFGAGTRLSVL.

The rearrangement uses TRBV7-2 and TRBJ2-1, with D perhaps given as TRBD1 or TRBD2 (5 bases each). This CDR3 is 14 amino acids long. Germline V CDR1 and CDR2: SGHTA, FQGNSA. V was trimmed by 4 bases and J by 8 bases, leaving 15 bases between them. The CDR3 reads CASSSGLAWDEQFF. In nucleotides, the CDR3 is TGTGCCAGCAGCTCGGGGCTAGCATGGGATGAGCAGTTCTTC.

This clonotype was detected a few times. V gene TRBV6-6 combines with J gene TRBJ2-3; D is unresolved. The CDR3 has 15 residues. Germline CDR1 is MNHNY and CDR2 is SVGAGI (reference sequence). V dropped 3 bases and J dropped 1 base, with 11 bases sitting between them. CDR3 loop: CASSYLLPGTDTQYF. Written as DNA, the CDR3 is TGTGCCAGCAGTTATCTTCTCCCTGGCACAGATACGCAGTATTTT.

V and J are TRBV28 and TRBJ1-5, with D perhaps TRBD1 (5 bases). The CDR3 is made up of 12 amino acids. The germline V and J ends were trimmed by 6 bases and 7 bases, with 10 bases remaining between them. Per the germline V gene, CDR1 is MDHEN and CDR2 is SYDVKM. CDR3 coding DNA: TGTGCCAGCAGGTCAGGGTTGCAGCCCCAGCATTTT. This codes for CASRSGLQPQHF.

This chain joins TRBV3-1 and TRBJ1-2; D uncertain. Trimming stripped 3 bases from V and 8 bases from J, with 19 bases between. The V gene's germline CDR1 is LGHDT and CDR2 YNNKEL (reference sequence). The CDR3 runs to 15 residues. The CDR3 loop reads CASSHSSGLTMGYTF. CDR3 coding DNA: TGTGCCAGCAGCCATTCGTCGGGATTAACTATGGGCTACACCTTC.

This clonotype was counted only a few times. This chain links TRBV29-1 with TRBJ2-6; D might be TRBD1 or TRBD2, each matching 5 bases. The V and J ends lost 8 bases and 0 bases respectively, with 17 bases between them. Germline CDR1 is SQVTM and CDR2 is ANQGSEA. This CDR3 is 16 amino acids long. The CDR3 coding sequence is TGCAGCATTACCGGGGCAGCAGACTCTGGGGCCAACGTCCTGACTTTC. Translated, it gives CSITGAADSGANVLTF.

This clonotype has just a few counts. This chain connects TRBV9 to TRBJ1-2, with D possibly TRBD1 on 6 matching bases. This CDR3 contains 15 residues. V was cut by 0 bases and J by 5 bases, with 14 bases left in between. Per germline, CDR1 SGDLS and CDR2 YYNGEE. CDR3 protein: CASSVGRGERYGYTF. In nucleotides, the CDR3 is TGTGCCAGCAGCGTAGGCAGGGGAGAACGATATGGCTACACCTTC.

This clonotype turned up a few times. The gene calls are TRBV13 and TRBJ2-7; D gene unclear. Germline-derived CDR1 and CDR2 are PRHDT and FYEKMQ (reference sequence). V dropped 4 bases and J dropped 3 bases, with 19 bases sitting between them. The CDR3 loop spans 16 amino acids. As DNA, the CDR3 is TGTGCCAGCAGCTCCAGGACGGCTCCGTTTGACTACGAGCAGTACTTC. The encoded protein is CASSSRTAPFDYEQYF.

This chain uses TRBV5-5 with TRBJ2-5; tentative D call: TRBD1 (6 bases). Germline V gives CDR1 SGHKS, CDR2 YYEKEE (reference sequence). This CDR3 region has 16 residues. Trimming shortened V by 4 bases and J by 2 bases, and 18 bases separated the two germline ends. CDR3 in amino acids: CASSLTGTRLQETQYF. DNA of the CDR3: TGTGCCAGCAGCCTCACCGGGACAAGACTTCAAGAGACCCAGTACTTC.

This clonotype was counted between two and nine times. V usage is TRBV4-1 and J usage is TRBJ2-7; the match to TRBD2 covers 9 bases. Germline loops: CDR1 MGHRA, CDR2 YSYEKL. The CDR3 is 14 residues long. The trim removed 3 bases at V and 4 bases at J, leaving 4 bases unmatched. CDR3 sequence: CASSQLSGRYEQYF. CDR3 bases: TGCGCCAGCAGCCAGCTTAGCGGGAGATACGAGCAGTACTTC.

The CDR3 here is CASSFSRYSSYNEQFF. Written as DNA, the CDR3 is TGTGCCAGCAGTTTTTCTAGATATAGCTCCTACAATGAGCAGTTCTTC. The chain combines TRBV27 with TRBJ2-1; no clear D gene. The CDR3 has 16 amino acids. The germline V and J ends were trimmed by 3 bases and 0 bases, with 12 bases remaining between them. Germline CDR1 is MNHEY and CDR2 is SMNVEV (reference sequence).

The J gene is TRBJ2-1, the V gene TRBV12-3 or TRBV12-4; TRBD1 aligns across 7 bases. This CDR3 spans 14 amino acids. The V gene end was trimmed by 10 bases and the J gene end by 0 bases; junction bases not matched to a gene: 6. This CDR3 is CAIRRGSSYNEQFF. The CDR3, as DNA: TGTGCCATACGCAGGGGGAGCTCCTACAATGAGCAGTTCTTC.